A single sample gave rise to the 28 T cell receptor beta chains below, sequenced in a study of shared clonotypes between healthy human individuals. TCRdb's table, derived via immunoSEQ multiplex PCR, lists solely in-frame clones and lacks some. Found here are some 1.4 million clones, 96% of them singletons; the top ten hold roughly 1.2%. The sample was naive CD4+ T cells sorted from blood. The subset denotes: CD45RA+ positively selected. These receptors all come from a man aged 25 to 45 in good health.

The gene calls are TRBV5-6 and TRBJ1-1; 8 bases map to TRBD1. CDR3 length: 15 residues. V dropped 4 bases and J dropped 6; count of bases not matched to a gene: 11. Germline V gives CDR1 SGHDT, CDR2 YYEEEE. CDR3 in DNA: TGTGCCAGCAGCGGAATGGGGCAGGGGGCGGCTGAAGCTTTCTTT. Its protein product is CASSGMGQGAAEAFF.

In the case of this clone: An end of the junction does not agree with germline; a read error may underlie this. The chain is built from TRBV7-2 and TRBJ2-7; the D gene is possibly TRBD2 (7 bases). The CDR3 sequence is 12 residues long. The germline gives CDR1 SGHTA, CDR2 FQGNSA. CDR3 region: CASSFSTGGQHF. CDR3 in DNA: TGTGCCAGCAGCTTTTCCACGGGGGGCCAGCACTTC.

Notes on this clone: The same CDR3 can be traced to other DNA sequences in this sample. This chain connects TRBV5-1 to TRBJ1-1; D ambiguous. Trimming left V 0 bases short and J 2 bases short, with 5 bases between. The CDR3 runs to 13 residues. Germline-derived CDR1 and CDR2 are SGHRS and YFSETQ. The CDR3 region is CASSLDSNTEAFF. In DNA, the CDR3 is TGCGCCAGCAGCTTGGACAGTAACACTGAAGCTTTCTTT.

V is TRBV5-1 and J is TRBJ1-3, with D maybe TRBD1 (6 bases). The CDR3 covers 21 residues. Germline V lookup: CDR1 SGHRS, CDR2 YFSETQ. The V and J ends lost 0 bases and 0 bases respectively, with 25 bases between them. CDR3 in amino acids: CASSLAGRPRQVEFSGNTIYF. As DNA, the CDR3 is TGCGCCAGCAGCTTGGCCGGGAGGCCAAGACAGGTCGAATTCTCTGGAAACACCATATATTTT.

As regards this clone: The sample contains more than one DNA sequence encoding this CDR3. V and J are TRBV7-9 and TRBJ2-7; TRBD1 agrees at 11 bases. Looked up from germline, CDR1 is SEHNR and CDR2 is FQNEAQ (reference sequence). This CDR3 has 15 residues. The J segment lost 1 base and the V segment lost 5 bases, leaving 4 bases of the junction unmatched. The CDR3 region has the DNA TGTGCCAGCAGCCGAGGGACAGGGGGTTCCTACGAGCAGTACTTC. The encoded protein is CASSRGTGGSYEQYF.

The chain links TRBV6-1 to TRBJ2-5, with D maybe TRBD1 (5 bases). V was shortened by 6 bases and J by 1 base, with 15 bases between the two germline ends. Germline lookup yields CDR1 MNHNS and CDR2 SASEGT. The CDR3 runs to 15 residues. The CDR3 region is CASSDSTEFQETQYF. The CDR3 nucleotides are TGTGCCAGCAGCGACAGCACAGAATTCCAAGAGACCCAGTACTTC.

This chain uses TRBV18 with TRBJ2-4; D may be TRBD1 (5 bases). There are 16 residues in the CDR3. The germline V and J ends were trimmed by 1 base and 1 base, with 11 bases remaining between them. Germline CDR1 KGHSH, CDR2 LQKENI. CDR3 amino acids: CASSPLQGLAKNIQYF. DNA for the CDR3: TGTGCCAGCTCACCACTCCAGGGATTGGCCAAAAACATTCAGTACTTC.

The chain joins TRBV5-1 to TRBJ1-3; D not resolved. The germline V gene encodes CDR1 SGHRS and CDR2 YFSETQ. The CDR3 spans 13 residues. Trimming stripped 3 bases from V and 3 bases from J, with 7 bases between. CDR3 coding DNA: TGCGCCAGCAGCTCCGGTTATGGAAACACCATATATTTT. Protein sequence: CASSSGYGNTIYF.

The rearrangement uses TRBV7-6 and TRBJ2-5, with D perhaps matching TRBD2 (6 bases). Germline assignment: CDR1 SGHVS and CDR2 FNYEAQ. Trimming took 5 bases from V and 5 from J, leaving 12 bases between them. There are 13 residues in the CDR3. As DNA, the CDR3 is TGTGCCAGCAGCAGACTAGTGGTCGAGACCCAGTACTTC. Translating gives CASSRLVVETQYF.

This chain joins TRBV2 and TRBJ2-3, with TRBD2 identical over 14 bases. CDR3 size: 19 residues. J lost 1 base, V lost 6 bases, and 12 bases had no gene match. Germline values: CDR1 SNHLY, CDR2 FYNNEI. As DNA, the CDR3 is TGTGCCAGCAGCACCGGGACTAGCGGGGGTATAGGCGGCACAGATACGCAGTATTTT. This gives the protein CASSTGTSGGIGGTDTQYF.

The rearrangement uses TRBV6-1 and TRBJ2-7, with D possibly being TRBD1 or TRBD2 (6 bases each). Germline CDR1 reads MNHNS; CDR2 reads SASEGT. Deletions cut 10 bases from V and 1 base from J, with 14 bases between. The CDR3 consists of 13 residues. The CDR3 loop reads CAMGGVGSYEQYF. CDR3 in DNA: TGTGCCATGGGGGGCGTCGGTTCCTACGAGCAGTACTTC.

The CDR3 bases are TGTGCCAGCAGGGAGACAGGGCGGGAGACCCAGTACTTC. It yields the protein CASRETGRETQYF. The chain recombines TRBV6-5 with TRBJ2-5; 7 bases match TRBD1. Germline trimming cut 6 bases from V and 5 bases from J; bases unmatched to any gene: 6. Germline V CDR1 and CDR2: MNHEY, SVGAGI. CDR3 size: 13 residues.

V gene TRBV7-2 combines with J gene TRBJ1-2; D is undetermined. V lost 5 bases and J 2 bases, leaving 15 bases between the germline ends. The germline V gene has CDR1 SGHTA and CDR2 FQGNSA. CDR3 length equals 15 residues. CDR3 coding DNA: TGTGCCAGCAGCCTCGAACTTTCCCCCAACTATGGCTACACCTTC. As protein: CASSLELSPNYGYTF.

The rearrangement joins TRBV6-6 to TRBJ1-4, with 9 positions matching TRBD1. J was trimmed by 5 bases and V by 6 bases; bases with no gene match: 7. Germline CDR1 and CDR2: MNHNY and SVGAGI (reference sequence). The CDR3 covers 15 residues. In nucleotides, the CDR3 is TGTGCCAGCAGGGTGCGGACAGGGGTGAATGAAAAACTGTTTTTT. This codes for CASRVRTGVNEKLFF.

The rearrangement joins TRBV28 to TRBJ1-5; no clear D. The CDR3 length is 12 residues. Trimming left V 4 bases short and J 6 bases short, with 7 bases between. Germline-derived CDR1 and CDR2 are MDHEN and SYDVKM. For the CDR3, the DNA is TGTGCCAGCAGTTATAGAGTTCAGCCCCAGCATTTT. It yields the protein CASSYRVQPQHF.

The rearrangement links TRBV27 to TRBJ2-2, with 10 bases lining up with TRBD2. This CDR3 spans 18 amino acids. V lost 4 bases, J lost 2 bases, and 10 bases stayed unmatched. From germline, CDR1 is MNHEY and CDR2 SMNVEV (reference sequence). DNA for the CDR3: TGTGCCAGCAGTTCCCGTGGGCTAGCGGGAGACAACACCGGGGAGCTGTTTTTT. This gives the protein CASSSRGLAGDNTGELFF.

CDR3 in DNA: TGTGCCAGCAGCTTGCCGACAGGGTTTTACAATGAGCAGTTCTTC. Translated: CASSLPTGFYNEQFF. V is TRBV5-4 and J is TRBJ2-1; 7 bases align to TRBD1. The V and J ends lost 1 base and 4 bases, in that order; junction bases with no gene match: 5. The V gene's germline CDR1 is SGHNT and CDR2 YYREEE (reference sequence). The CDR3 extends over 15 amino acids.

V and J are TRBV2 and TRBJ1-5; possibly TRBD1 for D (5 bases). V lost 4 bases to trimming and J lost 6 bases, with 10 bases between them. This CDR3 has 13 amino acids. Germline CDR1 is SNHLY and CDR2 is FYNNEI. The CDR3 bases are TGTGCCAGCAGTGTAGAGGGGATTCAGCCCCAGCATTTT. Protein sequence: CASSVEGIQPQHF.

The chain combines TRBV6-1 with TRBJ2-7, with 7 bases lining up with TRBD1. The CDR3 has 14 residues. Trimming removed 6 bases from V and 7 bases from J; junction bases left unmatched: 12. Germline CDR1 MNHNS, CDR2 SASEGT. The CDR3 DNA is TGTGCCAGCAGCCCCTGGATAGGGGGCGGGGAGCAGTACTTC. It translates to CASSPWIGGGEQYF.

This chain joins TRBV7-9 and TRBJ2-3; 10 bases are shared with TRBD1. The CDR3 runs 17 residues. Germline loops: CDR1 SEHNR, CDR2 FQNEAQ (reference sequence). Trimming at V came to 5 bases and at J to 1 base, leaving 9 bases not matched to a gene. The CDR3 sequence: CASSPKTGTGGTDTQYF. The CDR3 nucleotides are TGTGCCAGCAGCCCAAAGACCGGGACAGGGGGCACAGATACGCAGTATTTT.

The chain carries TRBV20-1 and TRBJ1-5; no firm D call. Germline V lookup: CDR1 DFQATT, CDR2 SNEGSKA (reference sequence). V was shortened by 6 bases and J by 4 bases, with 7 bases between the two germline ends. The CDR3 extends over 11 amino acids. The chain's CDR3 is CSAAENQPQHF. CDR3 nucleotide sequence: TGCAGTGCCGCAGAGAATCAGCCCCAGCATTTT.

The rearrangement joins TRBV10-1 to TRBJ1-1; D perhaps matches TRBD1 (5 bases). This CDR3 contains 12 residues. CDR1 is WNHNN and CDR2 is SYGVQD in the germline V gene (reference sequence). V lost 3 bases, J lost 11 bases, and 13 bases lay in between. The CDR3 loop is CASSDPGTRAFF. The CDR3 DNA reads TGCGCCAGCAGTGACCCAGGGACGAGGGCTTTCTTT.

As to this clone: Germline is not matched at one junction end, which may reflect a read error. The chain joins TRBV4-1 to TRBJ2-1; possibly TRBD1 or TRBD2 for D (5 bases each). The CDR3 is 13 residues long. Germline V gives CDR1 MGHRA, CDR2 YSYEKL. CDR3 bases: TGCGCCAGCAGCCAGCCCCCGGGACCCTCGGCGATCTTC. Translation gives CASSQPPGPSAIF.

The V and J genes are TRBV4-3 and TRBJ1-2; weak D call: TRBD1 (5 bases). With 3 bases removed from V and 2 bases from J, the gap between germline ends came to 10 bases. Looked up from germline, CDR1 is LGHNA and CDR2 is YSLEER. The CDR3 contains 14 residues. The CDR3 is CASSQDRQNYGYTF. CDR3 DNA sequence: TGCGCCAGCAGCCAGGATAGACAGAACTATGGCTACACCTTC.

This chain uses TRBV11-3 with TRBJ2-6, with D perhaps matching TRBD1 (7 bases). The V end lost 5 bases, the J end lost 0 bases, and 14 bases lay between the germline ends. The length of the CDR3 is 17 residues. Germline V gene sequence: CDR1 SGHNT, CDR2 YENEEA. The CDR3 nucleotides are TGTGCCAGCAGCCCCAGGGGGGCGGGCTCTGGGGCCAACGTCCTGACTTTC. Amino acids: CASSPRGAGSGANVLTF.

In DNA, the CDR3 is TGTGCCAGCAGCTTAACGCGGGATTTTGGCACAGATACGCAGTATTTT. Its protein is CASSLTRDFGTDTQYF. This rearrangement joins TRBV7-3 to TRBJ2-3, with D perhaps matching TRBD2 (6 bases). V was shortened by 0 bases and J by 1 base, with 11 bases between the two germline ends. Germline loops: CDR1 SGHTA, CDR2 FQGTGA. This CDR3 is 16 amino acids long.

V is TRBV7-3 and J is TRBJ2-1; TRBD1 aligns across 11 bases. The CDR3 is 15 amino acids. V shed 4 bases, J shed 7 bases, and the junction held 6 bases outside the gene matches. Germline CDR1 reads SGHTA; CDR2 reads FQGTGA. The CDR3 sequence is CASSSGTGGLNEQFF. The CDR3 DNA sequence: TGTGCCAGCAGCTCGGGGACAGGGGGTTTGAATGAGCAGTTCTTC.

V is TRBV14 and J is TRBJ2-7; D unclear. The CDR3 sequence is 12 residues long. From germline, CDR1 is SGHDN and CDR2 FVKESK. Trimming cost V 5 bases and J 7 bases, with 12 bases left between them. The CDR3 coding sequence is TGTGCCAGCAGCGAGGTTACCGGGGAGCAGTACTTC. This translates into CASSEVTGEQYF.